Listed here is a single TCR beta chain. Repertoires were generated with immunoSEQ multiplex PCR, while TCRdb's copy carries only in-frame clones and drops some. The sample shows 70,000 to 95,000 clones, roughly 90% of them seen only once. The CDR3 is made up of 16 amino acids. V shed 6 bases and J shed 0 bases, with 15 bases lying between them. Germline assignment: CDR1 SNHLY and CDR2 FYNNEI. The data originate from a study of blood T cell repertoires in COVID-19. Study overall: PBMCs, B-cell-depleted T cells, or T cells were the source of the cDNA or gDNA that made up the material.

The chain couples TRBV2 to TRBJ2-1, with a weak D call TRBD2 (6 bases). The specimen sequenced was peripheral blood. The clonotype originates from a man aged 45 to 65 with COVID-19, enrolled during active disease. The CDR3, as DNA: TGTGCCAGCAGAATGGGACTCGAGAGCTCCTACAATGAGCAGTTCTTC. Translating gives CASRMGLESSYNEQFF. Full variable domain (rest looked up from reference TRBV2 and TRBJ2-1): EPEVTQTPSHQVTQMGQEVILRCVPISNHLYFYWYRQILGQKVEFLVSFYNNEISEKSEIFDDQFSVERPDGSNFTLKIRSTKLEDSAMYFCASRMGLESSYNEQFFGPGTRLTVL.